The T cell receptor beta chain described here comes from a study of T cell responses to AZD1222 COVID-19 vaccine. Whole-study context: Researchers grouped second doses given at about 4 or about 12 weeks into one pool.

Study-wide findings and caveats: The donor group comprised mostly white British people and more females; the analysis possibly underestimated clonal diversity.

About this clone: What it binds is not known.

This CDR3 has 14 residues. The V and J ends lost 5 bases and 4 bases, in that order; junction bases with no gene match: 6. Germline values: CDR1 KGHSH, CDR2 LQKENI. Clones were read by immunoSEQ multiplex PCR, and TCRdb kept only the in-frame ones, dropping some. The profile shows about 92,000 clones, roughly 90% of them singletons. Specimen: peripheral blood, collected on day 0 of AZD1222 vaccination. The TCR originated in an adult in good health. The rearrangement links TRBV18 to TRBJ1-1, with 8 bases aligning to TRBD1. The CDR3 loop is CASSRETGGTEAFF. As DNA, the CDR3 is TGTGCCAGCTCAAGGGAAACAGGGGGCACTGAAGCTTTCTTT.